This TCR beta chain is from a study of PD-L1 blockade in urothelial cancer. Study-level background: At some point between 2014 and 2016 therapy began: atezolizumab 1,200 mg intravenously every 3 weeks. Timepoints chosen for blood analysis were 3 weeks (second dose) and 6 weeks after treatment start. The study, taken as a whole, reports: It was durable-benefit patients whose tumor-associated blood clones expanded more at 3 weeks.

As regards this clone: Its antigen is unknown.

Some clones are missing from TCRdb's copy, which holds only in-frame ones; the method was immunoSEQ multiplex PCR. The repertoire holds 75,000 to 95,000 clones, with more than 90% as singletons. Anywhere from 1 to 8 samples came from each patient, spanning pretreatment and on-treatment. This receptor was taken from a man in his fifties or sixties with urothelial cancer. The sequencing here drew on PBMCs, taken around atezolizumab (anti-PD-L1) treatment.

CDR3 DNA sequence: TGTGCCAGCAGCTTGGACGGGGGAACCCTCAGGGAGACCCAGTACTTC. Its protein is CASSLDGGTLRETQYF. The genes are TRBV5-4 and TRBJ2-5; TRBD2 is a possible D gene (6 bases). The V gene's germline CDR1 is SGHNT and CDR2 YYREEE (reference sequence). This CDR3 contains 16 residues. Trimming removed 0 bases from V and 5 bases from J, with 17 bases in between.